The source of this TCR beta chain is a study of blood T cell repertoires in COVID-19. As for the study in general: The United States, Italy and Spain were the sources of the acute and convalescent COVID-19 samples.

Trimming took 2 bases from V and 7 from J, leaving 11 bases between them. The CDR3 has 13 amino acids. Germline V gives CDR1 MNHNS, CDR2 SASEGT. Sequenced by immunoSEQ multiplex PCR; TCRdb stores in-frame clones only, minus some. The sample contains about 250,000 clones, 65% to 85% of which appear only once. Seattle participants joined during active infection and were tracked over time. This sequence joins TRBV6-1 and TRBJ1-2; D perhaps matches TRBD1 (6 bases). This clonotype was sampled from a person aged 65 to 85 with COVID-19, enrolled during active disease. Specimen: peripheral blood. The chain's CDR3 is CASSEQGTTGYTF. The CDR3 bases are TGTGCCAGCAGTGAACAGGGGACAACTGGCTACACCTTC.